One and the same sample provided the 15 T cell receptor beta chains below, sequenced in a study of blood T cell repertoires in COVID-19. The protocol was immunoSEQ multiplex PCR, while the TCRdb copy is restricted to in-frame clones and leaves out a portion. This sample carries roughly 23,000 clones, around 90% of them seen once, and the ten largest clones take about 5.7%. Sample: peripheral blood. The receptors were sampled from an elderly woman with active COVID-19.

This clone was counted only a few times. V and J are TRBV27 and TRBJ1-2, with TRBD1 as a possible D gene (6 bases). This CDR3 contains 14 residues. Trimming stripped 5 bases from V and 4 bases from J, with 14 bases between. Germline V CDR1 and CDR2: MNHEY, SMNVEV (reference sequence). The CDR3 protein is CASSPRTDIYGYTF. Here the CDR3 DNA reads TGTGCCAGCAGTCCCCGGACAGATATCTATGGCTACACCTTC.

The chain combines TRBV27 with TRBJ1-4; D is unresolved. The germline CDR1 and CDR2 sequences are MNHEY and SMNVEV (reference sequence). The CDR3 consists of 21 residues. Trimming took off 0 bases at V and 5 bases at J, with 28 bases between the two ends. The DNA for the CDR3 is TGTGCCAGCAGTTTATCTCCGACCGGGGTAGTATTCGGCAGAGAGAATGAAAAACTGTTTTTT. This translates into CASSLSPTGVVFGRENEKLFF.

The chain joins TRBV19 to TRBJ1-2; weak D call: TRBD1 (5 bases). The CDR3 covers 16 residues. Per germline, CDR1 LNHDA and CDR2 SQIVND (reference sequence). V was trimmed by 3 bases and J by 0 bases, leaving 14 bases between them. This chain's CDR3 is CASSMERQLTNYGYTF. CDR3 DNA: TGTGCCAGTAGTATGGAGCGACAGCTAACTAACTATGGCTACACCTTC.

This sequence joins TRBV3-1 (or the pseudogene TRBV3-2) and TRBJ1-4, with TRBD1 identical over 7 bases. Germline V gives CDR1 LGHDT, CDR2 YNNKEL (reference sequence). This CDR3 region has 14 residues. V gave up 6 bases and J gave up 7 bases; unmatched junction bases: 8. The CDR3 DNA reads TGTGCCAGCAGTCAAACAGGGGATGGTGAAAAACTGTTTTTT. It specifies CASSQTGDGEKLFF.

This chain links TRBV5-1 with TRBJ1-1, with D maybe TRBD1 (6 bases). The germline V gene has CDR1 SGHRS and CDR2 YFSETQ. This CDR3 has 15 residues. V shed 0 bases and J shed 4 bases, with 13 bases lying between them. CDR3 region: CASSLGRGRGTEAFF. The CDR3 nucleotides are TGCGCCAGCAGCTTGGGGAGGGGGAGGGGCACTGAAGCTTTCTTT.

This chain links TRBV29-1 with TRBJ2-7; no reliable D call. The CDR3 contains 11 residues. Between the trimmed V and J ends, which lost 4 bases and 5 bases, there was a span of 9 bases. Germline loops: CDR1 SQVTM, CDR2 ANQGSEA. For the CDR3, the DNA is TGCAGCGTTGGAGGAACGGACGAGCAGTACTTC. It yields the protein CSVGGTDEQYF.

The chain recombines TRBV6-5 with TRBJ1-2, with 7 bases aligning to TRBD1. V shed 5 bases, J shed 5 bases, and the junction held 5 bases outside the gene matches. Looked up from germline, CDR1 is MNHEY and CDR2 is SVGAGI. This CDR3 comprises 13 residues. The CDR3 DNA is TGTGCCAGCAGTCGCGGGACAGATTATGGCTACACCTTC. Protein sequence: CASSRGTDYGYTF.

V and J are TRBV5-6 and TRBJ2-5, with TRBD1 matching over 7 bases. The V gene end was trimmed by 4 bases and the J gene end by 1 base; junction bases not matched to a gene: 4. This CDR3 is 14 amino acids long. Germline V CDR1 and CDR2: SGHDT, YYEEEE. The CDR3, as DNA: TGTGCCAGCAGCCTTGCAGGGGGCCAAGAGACCCAGTACTTC. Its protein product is CASSLAGGQETQYF.

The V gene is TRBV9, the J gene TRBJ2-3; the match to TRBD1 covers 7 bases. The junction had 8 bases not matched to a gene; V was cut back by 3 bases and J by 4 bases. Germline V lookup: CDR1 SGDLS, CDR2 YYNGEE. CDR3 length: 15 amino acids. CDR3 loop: CASSATGQRSDTQYF. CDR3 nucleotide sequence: TGTGCCAGCAGCGCGACAGGGCAACGGTCAGATACGCAGTATTTT.

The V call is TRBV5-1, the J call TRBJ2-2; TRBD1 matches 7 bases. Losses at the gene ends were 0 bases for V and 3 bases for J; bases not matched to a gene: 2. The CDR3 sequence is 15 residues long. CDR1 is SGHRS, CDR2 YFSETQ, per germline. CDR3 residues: CASSLAGQYTGELFF. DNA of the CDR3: TGCGCCAGCAGCTTGGCGGGACAGTACACCGGGGAGCTGTTTTTT.

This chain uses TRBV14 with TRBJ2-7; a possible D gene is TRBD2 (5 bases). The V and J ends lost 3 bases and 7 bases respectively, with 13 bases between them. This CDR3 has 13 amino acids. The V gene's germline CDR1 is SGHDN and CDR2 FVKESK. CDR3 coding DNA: TGTGCCAGCAGCCAGTTCCCGCGCGGGGAGCAGTACTTC. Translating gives CASSQFPRGEQYF.

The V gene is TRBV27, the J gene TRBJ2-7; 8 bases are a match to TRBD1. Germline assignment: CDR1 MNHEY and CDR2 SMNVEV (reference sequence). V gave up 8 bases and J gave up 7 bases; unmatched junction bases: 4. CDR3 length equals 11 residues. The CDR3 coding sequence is TGTGCCAGCGCACAGGGGGGTGAGCAGTACTTC. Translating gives CASAQGGEQYF.

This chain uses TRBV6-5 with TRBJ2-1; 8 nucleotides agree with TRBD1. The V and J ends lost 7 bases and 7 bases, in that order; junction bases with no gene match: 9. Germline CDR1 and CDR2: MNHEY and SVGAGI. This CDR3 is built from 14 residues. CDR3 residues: CASKTGEMWNEQFF. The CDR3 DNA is TGTGCCAGCAAGACAGGGGAGATGTGGAATGAGCAGTTCTTC.

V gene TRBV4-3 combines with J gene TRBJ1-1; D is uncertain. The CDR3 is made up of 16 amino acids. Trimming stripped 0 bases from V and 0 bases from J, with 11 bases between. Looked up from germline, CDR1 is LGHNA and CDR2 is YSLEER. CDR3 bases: TGCGCCAGCAGCCAAGACCTGGGCACCTTGAACACTGAAGCTTTCTTT. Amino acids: CASSQDLGTLNTEAFF.

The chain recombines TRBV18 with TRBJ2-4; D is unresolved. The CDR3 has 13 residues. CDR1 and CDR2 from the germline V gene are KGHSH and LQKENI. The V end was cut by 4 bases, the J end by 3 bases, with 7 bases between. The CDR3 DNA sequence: TGTGCCAGCTCACTAAATAACAAAAACATTCAGTACTTC. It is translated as CASSLNNKNIQYF.